Listed here are 16 T cell receptor beta chains from one sample, sequenced in a study of beta chain features in type 1 diabetes. The investigators reverse transcribed all of the isolated RNA, so they sequenced expressed TCRB transcripts. Clones were sequenced by immunoSEQ multiplex PCR, and TCRdb holds only the in-frame ones, with some missing. The sample yields hundreds of thousands of clones, roughly a sixth seen once. The sequencing sample was made of naive CD4+ T cells from blood. The source is a man younger than 30 in good health.

J is TRBJ2-7 and V is TRBV9, with TRBD1 identical over 10 bases. This CDR3 comprises 14 residues. CDR1 and CDR2 from the germline V gene are SGDLS and YYNGEE. The trim removed 2 bases at V and 2 bases at J, leaving 1 base unmatched. CDR3 DNA sequence: TGTGCCAGCAGCGTGACAGGGGGCCCCTACGAGCAGTACTTC. It translates to CASSVTGGPYEQYF.

This clone was picked up a small number of times. The J gene is TRBJ2-5, the V gene TRBV4-1, with 7 bases lining up with TRBD2. Trimming took 0 bases from V and 7 from J; bases not matched to a gene: 8. Germline CDR1 and CDR2: MGHRA and YSYEKL. The CDR3 runs to 15 residues. The CDR3 loop is CASSQDRLAAGTQYF. Written as DNA, the CDR3 is TGCGCCAGCAGCCAAGATCGCCTAGCGGCGGGGACCCAGTACTTC.

This clone was counted a few times. Other DNA sequences from this sample encode an identical CDR3 as well. The chain is built from TRBV18 and TRBJ1-1; D is unclear. Germline loops: CDR1 KGHSH, CDR2 LQKENI. The length of the CDR3 is 13 residues. Trimming removed 1 base from V and 5 bases from J, with 8 bases in between. The CDR3 DNA is TGTGCCAGCTCACCACAGGGTGGGACTGAAGCTTTCTTT. Residues: CASSPQGGTEAFF.

This chain links TRBV11-2 with TRBJ2-2; D uncertain. This CDR3 contains 14 residues. Germline CDR1 SGHAT, CDR2 FQNNGV. Between the trimmed V and J ends, which lost 1 base and 1 base, there was a span of 4 bases. Here the CDR3 reads CASSLVRNTGELFF. CDR3 bases: TGTGCCAGCAGCTTAGTTCGGAACACCGGGGAGCTGTTTTTT.

V and J are TRBV28 and TRBJ2-7, with D perhaps given as TRBD1 or TRBD2 (5 bases each). V shed 2 bases and J shed 3 bases, with 14 bases lying between them. CDR3 length: 15 residues. CDR1 is MDHEN, CDR2 SYDVKM, per germline. Here the CDR3 DNA reads TGTGCCAGCAGTTTAATTGCCCTTGGGGGCTACGAGCAGTACTTC. Translation: CASSLIALGGYEQYF.

This clone was observed a handful of times. The chain links TRBV6-1 to TRBJ2-4, with D possibly called TRBD1 or TRBD2 (5 bases each). From germline, CDR1 is MNHNS and CDR2 SASEGT. V was cut by 4 bases and J by 3 bases, with 10 bases left in between. The CDR3 totals 14 residues. The CDR3 region is CASSGQGVKNIQYF. The CDR3 coding sequence is TGTGCCAGCAGTGGGCAGGGAGTCAAAAACATTCAGTACTTC.

This clone was counted between two and nine times. The chain uses TRBV7-9 and TRBJ2-1; 9 bases map to TRBD1. Per the germline V gene, CDR1 is SEHNR and CDR2 is FQNEAQ (reference sequence). CDR3 length: 15 residues. V was clipped by 5 bases and J by 3 bases; unmatched bases: 5. The CDR3 nucleotides read TGTGCCAGCAGCACCGACAGGGGGGGCTACAATGAGCAGTTCTTC. As protein: CASSTDRGGYNEQFF. The full variable domain, in which reference TRBV7-9 and TRBJ2-1 provide the parts outside the CDR3, is DTGVSQNPRHKITKRGQNVTFRCDPISEHNRLYWYRQTLGQGPEFLTYFQNEAQLEKSRLLSDRFSAERPKGSFSTLEIQRTEQGDSAMYLCASSTDRGGYNEQFFGPGTRLTVL.

This clone was counted between two and nine times. The chain couples TRBV30 to TRBJ1-1; D not resolved. Germline V gene lookup returns CDR1 GTSNPN and CDR2 SVGIG (reference sequence). The CDR3 runs 10 residues. Trimming stripped 7 bases from V and 5 bases from J, with 8 bases between. The CDR3 reads CASGLTEAFF. The CDR3 DNA reads TGTGCCTCCGGGTTGACTGAAGCTTTCTTT.

This clone was counted a few times. One junction end disagrees with the germline gene, perhaps due to a read error. The gene calls are TRBV5-6 and TRBJ2-2, with 7 bases matching TRBD1. Germline V lookup: CDR1 SGHDT, CDR2 YYEEEE. The CDR3 spans 13 residues. The CDR3 bases are TGTGCCAGCAGCCGGACAGGCACCGGGGAGTTGTTTTTT. Protein: CASSRTGTGELFF.

The chain recombines TRBV9 with TRBJ2-1, with a possible D match to TRBD1 (7 bases). This CDR3 spans 15 amino acids. Germline assignment: CDR1 SGDLS and CDR2 YYNGEE. Deletions cut 3 bases from V and 1 base from J, with 11 bases between. CDR3 sequence (DNA): TGTGCCAGCAGCGCCGCGGGACAGTCCTACAATGAGCAGTTCTTC. Its translation: CASSAAGQSYNEQFF.

The chain couples TRBV10-3 to TRBJ2-7; D gene ambiguous. V lost 1 base to trimming and J lost 2 bases, with 9 bases between them. The germline V gene has CDR1 ENHRY and CDR2 SYGVKD. This CDR3 contains 14 residues. The CDR3 sequence is CAISEFGGTYEQYF. In DNA, the CDR3 is TGTGCCATCAGTGAGTTTGGCGGAACCTACGAGCAGTACTTC.

The J gene is TRBJ2-1, the V gene TRBV6-6; 8 bases are a match to TRBD1. Trimming took 5 bases from V and 0 from J; bases not matched to a gene: 6. The CDR3 spans 16 residues. Germline V gives CDR1 MNHNY, CDR2 SVGAGI (reference sequence). CDR3 DNA: TGTGCCAGCAGTAAGTCCCAGGGGGCCTCCTACAATGAGCAGTTCTTC. Translating gives CASSKSQGASYNEQFF.

This clone was seen a handful of times. The chain recombines TRBV7-2 with TRBJ2-5; possible D gene TRBD2, 6 bases. Trimming left V 6 bases short and J 3 bases short, with 14 bases between. CDR3 length: 14 residues. The V gene's germline CDR1 is SGHTA and CDR2 FQGNSA. The CDR3 DNA is TGTGCCAGCAGTCGGGGAGGCCGGAAAGAGACCCAGTACTTC. It encodes CASSRGGRKETQYF.

There are a few counts of this clone. The V gene is TRBV7-9, the J gene TRBJ1-3; D possibly corresponds to TRBD1 (5 bases). The CDR3 consists of 15 residues. V lost 5 bases and J lost 0, with 11 bases in between. Germline lookup yields CDR1 SEHNR and CDR2 FQNEAQ (reference sequence). For the CDR3, the DNA is TGTGCCAGCAGCGTGGGACCTAGCTCTGGAAACACCATATATTTT. Translated, it gives CASSVGPSSGNTIYF.

A few counts support this clone. CDR3 nucleotides: TGCGCCAGCAGCACACAGACTAGCGGGGGGGCCTACGAGCAGTACTTC. Protein: CASSTQTSGGAYEQYF. The chain recombines TRBV4-1 with TRBJ2-7, with 14 nucleotides matching TRBD2. In germline, CDR1 is MGHRA, CDR2 YSYEKL. Trimming at V came to 5 bases and at J to 2 bases, leaving 5 bases not matched to a gene. This CDR3 is 16 amino acids long.

V usage is TRBV28 and J usage is TRBJ2-2, with D perhaps assigned TRBD1 or TRBD2 (5 bases each). The CDR3 consists of 18 residues. The germline CDR1 and CDR2 sequences are MDHEN and SYDVKM. Deletions cut 0 bases from V and 10 bases from J, with 24 bases between. Here the CDR3 DNA reads TGTGCCAGCAGTTTATGGGCGCAGGGCCACGGGGAAAAAGCGGAGCTGTTTTTT. Amino acids: CASSLWAQGHGEKAELFF.